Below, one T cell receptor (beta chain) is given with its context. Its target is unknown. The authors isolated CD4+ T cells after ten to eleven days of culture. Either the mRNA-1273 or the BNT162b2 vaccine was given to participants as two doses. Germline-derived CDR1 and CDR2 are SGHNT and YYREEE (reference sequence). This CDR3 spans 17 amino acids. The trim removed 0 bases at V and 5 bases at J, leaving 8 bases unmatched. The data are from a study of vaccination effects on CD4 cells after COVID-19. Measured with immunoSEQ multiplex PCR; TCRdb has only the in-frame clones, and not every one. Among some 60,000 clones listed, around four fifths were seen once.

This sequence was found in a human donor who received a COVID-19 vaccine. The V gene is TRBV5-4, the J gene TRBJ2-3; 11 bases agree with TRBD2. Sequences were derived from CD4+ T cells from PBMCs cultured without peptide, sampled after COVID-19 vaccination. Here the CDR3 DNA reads TGTGCCAGCAGCTTGGGATATAGCGGGGGGGCGGAAGATACGCAGTATTTT. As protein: CASSLGYSGGAEDTQYF.